Listed below are T cell receptor beta chains from one sample, sequenced in a study of blood T cell repertoires in COVID-19. The method was immunoSEQ multiplex PCR; TCRdb's version includes in-frame clones alone and lacks a portion of them. The data hold approximately 230,000 clones, with around 86% observed a single time. Sequenced input: PBMCs or T cells enriched from blood (not recorded which). The receptors originated from a man aged 35-49 years who had recovered from COVID-19. Both conserved end residues are part of each CDR3. D genes are given only for firm matches. The size of a clone is reported for some rows only, either as once, few or many, or as a class for expanded clones.

J: TRBJ1-3; D: NA; size: once; V: TRBV28; CDR3: CASLRGGQNTIYF; DNA: TGTGCCAGTCTAAGGGGAGGGCAGAACACCATATATTTT
J: TRBJ1-5; D: NA; size: once; V: TRBV19; CDR3: CASIAGLLGAGQPQHF; DNA: TGTGCCAGTATTGCCGGTCTTTTGGGCGCAGGTCAGCCCCAGCATTTT
J: TRBJ1-2; D: NA; size: few; V: TRBV7-9; CDR3: CASSFGLDYGYTF; DNA: TGTGCCAGCAGCTTTGGACTGGACTATGGCTACACCTTC
J: TRBJ1-1; D: NA; size: NA; V: TRBV27; CDR3: CASSLSNWNTEAFF; DNA: TGTGCCAGCAGTTTATCGAACTGGAACACTGAAGCTTTCTTT
J: TRBJ1-2; D: NA; size: NA; V: TRBV30; CDR3: CAWSPGYGYTF; DNA: TGTGCCTGGAGCCCCGGGTATGGCTACACCTTC
J: TRBJ2-7; D: TRBD2; size: once; V: TRBV5-1; CDR3: CASSWRPGLANEQYF; DNA: TGCGCCAGCAGCTGGCGACCGGGACTAGCGAACGAGCAGTACTTC
J: TRBJ1-1; D: NA; size: NA; V: TRBV3-1/TRBV3-2; CDR3: CASSLQPGNTEAFF; DNA: TGTGCCAGCAGCCTTCAGCCGGGGAACACTGAAGCTTTCTTT
J: TRBJ2-2; D: TRBD2; size: NA; V: TRBV24-1; CDR3: CATVSGTTGELFF; DNA: TGTGCCACCGTAAGCGGGACTACCGGGGAGCTGTTTTTT
J: TRBJ1-6; D: TRBD1; size: NA; V: TRBV27; CDR3: CASSVGTGARYNSPLHF; DNA: TGTGCCAGCAGCGTAGGAACAGGGGCCCGATATAATTCACCCCTCCACTTT
J: TRBJ1-1; D: NA; size: NA; V: TRBV19; CDR3: CASSIPPGLNTEAFF; DNA: TGTGCCAGTAGTATCCCCCCAGGCCTGAACACTGAAGCTTTCTTT
J: TRBJ2-7; D: TRBD2; size: NA; V: TRBV6-5; CDR3: CATARTSGNEQYF; DNA: TGTGCCACCGCACGGACTAGCGGCAACGAGCAGTACTTC
J: TRBJ2-5; D: NA; size: NA; V: TRBV19; CDR3: CASSSSQETQYF; DNA: TGTGCCAGTAGTAGCAGCCAAGAGACCCAGTACTTC
J: TRBJ2-7; D: NA; size: NA; V: TRBV5-1; CDR3: CASSSAEGGPNEQYF; DNA: TGCGCCAGCAGCTCCGCCGAGGGAGGTCCCAACGAGCAGTACTTC
J: TRBJ1-5; D: NA; size: once; V: TRBV30; CDR3: CAWSVQANQPQHF; DNA: TGTGCCTGGAGTGTACAGGCCAATCAGCCCCAGCATTTT
J: TRBJ1-2; D: TRBD1; size: NA; V: TRBV4-2; CDR3: CASSQDYDRGLFNYGYTF; DNA: TGTGCCAGCAGCCAAGATTATGACAGGGGGCTATTTAACTATGGCTACACCTTC
J: TRBJ1-2; D: NA; size: NA; V: TRBV11-2; CDR3: CASSLAPGQVNYGYTF; DNA: TGTGCCAGCAGCTTAGCACCGGGACAAGTTAACTATGGCTACACCTTC
J: TRBJ2-3; D: TRBD2; size: once; V: TRBV19; CDR3: CASSIPSGTPDTQYF; DNA: TGTGCCAGTAGTATACCGAGCGGGACTCCAGATACGCAGTATTTT
J: TRBJ1-2; D: NA; size: once; V: TRBV4-2; CDR3: CASSQLASPSGYGYTF; DNA: TGTGCCAGCAGCCAATTAGCGTCACCCTCCGGCTATGGCTACACCTTC
J: TRBJ2-6; D: NA; size: NA; V: TRBV30; CDR3: CAWSVSGFGANVLTF; DNA: TGTGCCTGGAGTGTTTCCGGGTTCGGGGCCAACGTCCTGACTTTC
J: TRBJ1-3; D: NA; size: NA; V: TRBV29-1; CDR3: CSVAGRNSGNTIYF; DNA: TGCAGCGTCGCGGGACGGAACTCTGGAAACACCATATATTTT
J: TRBJ1-5; D: TRBD1; size: NA; V: TRBV23-1; CDR3: CASSPSPGQGTHSNQPQHF; DNA: TGCGCCAGCAGTCCGTCACCGGGACAGGGGACCCATAGCAATCAGCCCCAGCATTTT
J: TRBJ1-2; D: NA; size: NA; V: TRBV3-1/TRBV3-2; CDR3: CASSQDGGSNYGYTF; DNA: TGTGCCAGCAGCCAAGACGGGGGTTCTAACTATGGCTACACCTTC
J: TRBJ1-3; D: NA; size: NA; V: TRBV18; CDR3: CASSPRDIGNTIYF; DNA: TGTGCCAGCTCACCCCGGGACATTGGAAACACCATATATTTT
J: TRBJ1-2; D: NA; size: NA; V: TRBV29-1; CDR3: CSVEASTANYGYTF; DNA: TGCAGCGTTGAAGCGTCCACAGCTAACTATGGCTACACCTTC
J: TRBJ1-5; D: NA; size: once; V: TRBV2; CDR3: CASSGQDRQPQHF; DNA: TGTGCCAGCAGTGGCCAGGATAGGCAGCCCCAGCATTTT
J: TRBJ2-7; D: TRBD1; size: NA; V: TRBV28; CDR3: CASSPPGQGPYEQYF; DNA: TGTGCCAGCAGCCCACCGGGACAGGGGCCCTACGAGCAGTACTTC
J: TRBJ1-1; D: TRBD1; size: NA; V: TRBV27; CDR3: CASRRSGTGGAGTEAFF; DNA: TGTGCCAGCAGGCGCTCCGGGACAGGGGGCGCAGGAACTGAAGCTTTCTTT
J: TRBJ2-7; D: TRBD1; size: NA; V: TRBV7-9; CDR3: CASSLGQGSSYEQYF; DNA: TGTGCCAGCAGCTTAGGACAGGGGAGCTCCTACGAGCAGTACTTC
J: TRBJ1-5; D: NA; size: NA; V: TRBV7-2; CDR3: CASSPTYGRSNQPQHF; DNA: TGTGCCAGCAGCCCCACGTACGGGAGGAGCAATCAGCCCCAGCATTTT
J: TRBJ2-5; D: TRBD2; size: NA; V: TRBV24-1; CDR3: CATSDTSSGWGETQYF; DNA: TGTGCCACCAGTGATACGTCTAGCGGCTGGGGAGAGACCCAGTACTTC
J: TRBJ1-3; D: NA; size: few; V: TRBV5-4; CDR3: CASSSDNYSGNTIYF; DNA: TGTGCCAGCAGCTCGGACAACTACTCTGGAAACACCATATATTTT
J: TRBJ1-2; D: NA; size: NA; V: TRBV7-2; CDR3: CASQTAGGGGYTF; DNA: TGTGCCAGCCAGACCGCGGGGGGAGGTGGCTACACCTTC
J: TRBJ2-3; D: NA; size: NA; V: TRBV28; CDR3: CASSLQGTDTQYF; DNA: TGTGCCAGCAGTTTACAGGGAACAGATACGCAGTATTTT
J: TRBJ2-7; D: NA; size: NA; V: TRBV11-3; CDR3: CASSHSGYEQYF; DNA: TGTGCCAGCAGCCACTCGGGCTACGAGCAGTACTTC
J: TRBJ1-6; D: TRBD1; size: few; V: TRBV7-2; CDR3: CASSRQGVGDSPLHF; DNA: TGTGCCAGCAGCAGACAGGGAGTTGGGGATTCACCCCTCCACTTT
J: TRBJ1-5; D: TRBD1; size: once; V: TRBV7-9; CDR3: CASSPDRGNQPQHF; DNA: TGTGCCAGCAGTCCGGACAGGGGCAATCAGCCCCAGCATTTT
J: TRBJ1-1; D: TRBD1; size: NA; V: TRBV7-9; CDR3: CASSPSGTGHFVEAFF; DNA: TGTGCCAGCAGCCCCTCCGGGACAGGGCACTTCGTTGAAGCTTTCTTT
J: TRBJ2-7; D: TRBD1; size: NA; V: TRBV27; CDR3: CASSLLSTGTGGEQYF; DNA: TGTGCCAGCAGTTTACTATCGACCGGGACAGGGGGCGAGCAGTACTTC
J: TRBJ2-7; D: NA; size: NA; V: TRBV6-2/TRBV6-3; CDR3: CASSPWQGPSLFQEQYF; DNA: TGTGCCAGCAGCCCGTGGCAGGGGCCTTCCCTTTTTCAAGAGCAGTACTTC
J: TRBJ2-2; D: NA; size: NA; V: TRBV18; CDR3: CASSPSQGDTGELFF; DNA: TGTGCCAGCTCACCGAGCCAGGGCGACACCGGGGAGCTGTTTTTT
J: TRBJ2-2; D: NA; size: NA; V: TRBV11-2; CDR3: CASSFRGPGELFF; DNA: TGTGCCAGCAGCTTTAGGGGCCCGGGGGAGCTGTTTTTT